The rows below give T cell receptor beta chains drawn from one sample of a study of cytomegalovirus exposure and HLA in healthy donors. Data came from immunoSEQ multiplex PCR; TCRdb stores just in-frame clones and leaves some out. The sample holds 100,000 to 150,000 clones; roughly 10% are singletons and the top ten take 4% to 5%. The sequencing input was PBMCs. The source of these receptors is a woman aged 18-30 years in good health and CMV-seropositive. Each CDR3 is given with its conserved first and last residue. Fields, in order: D gene, CDR3 length, V gene, clone size, CDR3 protein. D genes are given only for firm matches. Some rows have no size entry. The others give once, few or many, or a class for an expanded clone.

d_call: -
cdr3_length: 14
v_call: TRBV7-8
clone_size: few
cdr3_aa: CASSFQATNEKLFF

d_call: TRBD1
cdr3_length: 15
v_call: TRBV6-1
clone_size: -
cdr3_aa: CASSVEQGEGKPQHF

d_call: TRBD2
cdr3_length: 14
v_call: TRBV7-9
clone_size: -
cdr3_aa: CASSFSSGRDTQYF

d_call: TRBD2
cdr3_length: 15
v_call: TRBV5-1
clone_size: few
cdr3_aa: CASGSGGVRTDTQYF

d_call: -
cdr3_length: 13
v_call: TRBV14
clone_size: -
cdr3_aa: CASSVFPKNIQYF

d_call: -
cdr3_length: 14
v_call: TRBV30
clone_size: -
cdr3_aa: CAWSVLSSTDTQYF

d_call: TRBD2
cdr3_length: 14
v_call: TRBV4-1
clone_size: -
cdr3_aa: CASSQTSGSYEQYF

d_call: TRBD1
cdr3_length: 14
v_call: TRBV23-1
clone_size: few
cdr3_aa: CASSQDSGGGKLFF

d_call: TRBD1
cdr3_length: 15
v_call: TRBV5-1
clone_size: -
cdr3_aa: CASSLGTGLNSPLHF

d_call: TRBD1
cdr3_length: 12
v_call: TRBV30
clone_size: -
cdr3_aa: CAWSPGGTGHTF

d_call: TRBD1
cdr3_length: 16
v_call: TRBV5-1
clone_size: -
cdr3_aa: CASSLTGGLGGTEAFF

d_call: -
cdr3_length: 16
v_call: TRBV27
clone_size: few
cdr3_aa: CASSPDRPYSNQPQHF

d_call: -
cdr3_length: 15
v_call: TRBV25-1
clone_size: -
cdr3_aa: CASSEYSTVNYGYTF

d_call: -
cdr3_length: 11
v_call: TRBV7-8
clone_size: -
cdr3_aa: CASSALREQYF

d_call: TRBD1
cdr3_length: 14
v_call: TRBV6-5
clone_size: -
cdr3_aa: CASSVGRGLETQYF

d_call: -
cdr3_length: 14
v_call: TRBV7-7
clone_size: -
cdr3_aa: CASSPSQTSYEQYF

d_call: TRBD1
cdr3_length: 16
v_call: TRBV4-2
clone_size: -
cdr3_aa: CASSTRPGTGGDEQFF

d_call: -
cdr3_length: 14
v_call: TRBV25-1
clone_size: few
cdr3_aa: CASGPVGASEKLFF

d_call: -
cdr3_length: 13
v_call: TRBV9
clone_size: few
cdr3_aa: CASSPRTDYGYTF

d_call: -
cdr3_length: 12
v_call: TRBV11-1
clone_size: few
cdr3_aa: CASSFDRREAFF

d_call: -
cdr3_length: 15
v_call: TRBV27
clone_size: -
cdr3_aa: CASSFFPGGVTEAFF

d_call: TRBD1
cdr3_length: 13
v_call: TRBV5-1
clone_size: -
cdr3_aa: CASSLGDRGEQFF

d_call: TRBD1
cdr3_length: 12
v_call: TRBV5-6
clone_size: -
cdr3_aa: CASKWTGLGYTF

d_call: TRBD1
cdr3_length: 16
v_call: TRBV4-2
clone_size: -
cdr3_aa: CASSQVVGTGPVEAFF

d_call: -
cdr3_length: 10
v_call: TRBV20-1
clone_size: -
cdr3_aa: CSAAEETQYF

d_call: -
cdr3_length: 13
v_call: TRBV5-1
clone_size: -
cdr3_aa: CASFLTGSDTQYF

d_call: TRBD2
cdr3_length: 16
v_call: TRBV5-1
clone_size: -
cdr3_aa: CASSLTSGSYTGELFF

d_call: TRBD1
cdr3_length: 17
v_call: TRBV5-1
clone_size: few
cdr3_aa: CASSGTGRFGGANVLTF

d_call: -
cdr3_length: 14
v_call: TRBV6-1
clone_size: -
cdr3_aa: CASSEWTSNTEAFF

d_call: TRBD1
cdr3_length: 13
v_call: TRBV19
clone_size: -
cdr3_aa: CASSARQGNGYTF

d_call: -
cdr3_length: 16
v_call: TRBV6-5
clone_size: few
cdr3_aa: CASSSLGGGSTDTQYF

d_call: -
cdr3_length: 14
v_call: TRBV25-1
clone_size: -
cdr3_aa: CASSSDIFNYGYTF

d_call: -
cdr3_length: 14
v_call: TRBV6-1
clone_size: few
cdr3_aa: CASSEISGVSGYTF

d_call: TRBD1
cdr3_length: 15
v_call: TRBV6-5
clone_size: -
cdr3_aa: CASSYAGGRTGELFF

d_call: TRBD1
cdr3_length: 15
v_call: TRBV28
clone_size: few
cdr3_aa: CASRPHRGDGYEQYF

d_call: TRBD1
cdr3_length: 14
v_call: TRBV11-1
clone_size: -
cdr3_aa: CASSNGQGGYEQYF

d_call: -
cdr3_length: 14
v_call: TRBV30
clone_size: -
cdr3_aa: CAWRGGSSGNTIYF

d_call: -
cdr3_length: 16
v_call: TRBV28
clone_size: -
cdr3_aa: CASSLPPGHLGGELFF

d_call: -
cdr3_length: 14
v_call: TRBV6-1
clone_size: few
cdr3_aa: CASSEAYRGGTLFF

d_call: -
cdr3_length: 14
v_call: TRBV5-4
clone_size: few
cdr3_aa: CASSLDLVSPEQYF

d_call: -
cdr3_length: 13
v_call: TRBV28
clone_size: -
cdr3_aa: CASTETGTREQFF

d_call: TRBD1
cdr3_length: 15
v_call: TRBV2
clone_size: few
cdr3_aa: CASSERGQGPYEQYF

d_call: -
cdr3_length: 15
v_call: TRBV18
clone_size: -
cdr3_aa: CASSPIGTQGNEQYF

d_call: TRBD1
cdr3_length: 15
v_call: TRBV18
clone_size: -
cdr3_aa: CASSYRGATNEKLFF

d_call: -
cdr3_length: 14
v_call: TRBV4-1
clone_size: few
cdr3_aa: CASSPRHGRDEQYF

d_call: -
cdr3_length: 14
v_call: TRBV27
clone_size: -
cdr3_aa: CASSFDRMNTGAFF

d_call: TRBD1
cdr3_length: 14
v_call: TRBV30
clone_size: -
cdr3_aa: CAWSPGQPTDTQYF

d_call: -
cdr3_length: 15
v_call: TRBV2
clone_size: -
cdr3_aa: CASSRSYLFSEKLFF

d_call: -
cdr3_length: 16
v_call: TRBV21-1
clone_size: -
cdr3_aa: CASSKAIGRFGYEQYF

d_call: TRBD1
cdr3_length: 18
v_call: TRBV28
clone_size: -
cdr3_aa: CASSLPPPGQENTGELFF